The 22 T cell receptor beta chains below all came from one sample that was sequenced in a study of long-term antiretroviral therapy in people with HIV. They ran version v3.0 of the immunoSEQ assay at survey level. Measured with immunoSEQ multiplex PCR; TCRdb has only the in-frame clones, and not every one. The profile covers 20,000 to 25,000 clones, with roughly 87% appearing a single time and 6.5% to 10% taken by the ten largest. This specimen was unsorted PBMCs, taken 0.2 years before starting antiretroviral therapy. Receptors originate from a man between 18 and 35 years old with HIV.

The V call is TRBV4-3, the J call TRBJ1-2; the D gene is possibly TRBD1 (5 bases). Trimming removed 4 bases at V and 7 bases at J, with 22 bases between. The length of the CDR3 is 16 residues. Per germline, CDR1 LGHNA and CDR2 YSLEER. The CDR3 here is CASSRLYRGLFAGYTF. CDR3 coding DNA: TGCGCCAGCAGCCGCCTCTACCGGGGGTTGTTTGCTGGCTACACCTTC.

The V call is TRBV18, the J call TRBJ2-7; 8 bases match TRBD1. Germline V lookup: CDR1 KGHSH, CDR2 LQKENI. The CDR3 has 12 residues. V was clipped by 4 bases and J by 11 bases; unmatched bases: 7. The CDR3 loop is CASSLRGLGKYF. The DNA for the CDR3 is TGTGCCAGCTCACTCAGGGGGCTGGGGAAGTACTTC.

The J gene is TRBJ1-3, the V gene TRBV4-1, with D unclear. The CDR3 totals 16 residues. The germline CDR1 and CDR2 sequences are MGHRA and YSYEKL. The V end lost 0 bases, the J end lost 0 bases, and 9 bases lay between the germline ends. CDR3 DNA: TGCGCCAGCAGCCAAGACCCCTGGGGCTCTGGAAACACCATATATTTT. Translated, it gives CASSQDPWGSGNTIYF.

The chain combines TRBV7-2 with TRBJ1-2; D is possibly TRBD1 (5 bases). Looked up from germline, CDR1 is SGHTA and CDR2 is FQGNSA. The CDR3 is 13 amino acids. Trimming left V 5 bases short and J 7 bases short, with 14 bases between. The CDR3 reads CASSPPDSFGYTF. The CDR3 nucleotides read TGTGCCAGCAGCCCTCCTGACAGCTTTGGCTACACCTTC.

This clone was detected only once. The CDR3 reads CASSASGSGNQPQHF. The DNA for the CDR3 is TGTGCCAGCAGCGCGAGTGGCTCGGGCAATCAGCCCCAGCATTTT. V gene TRBV11-2 combines with J gene TRBJ1-5, with D unclear. V was shortened by 5 bases and J by 2 bases, with 13 bases between the two germline ends. Germline V gene lookup returns CDR1 SGHAT and CDR2 FQNNGV. The CDR3 sequence is 15 residues long.

The rearrangement links TRBV10-3 to TRBJ2-3, with D perhaps TRBD1 (5 bases). Germline V lookup: CDR1 ENHRY, CDR2 SYGVKD. The CDR3 loop spans 15 amino acids. Trimming pared 8 bases from V and 2 bases from J, leaving 17 bases between. The CDR3 DNA sequence: TGTGCCATCGGGTCACTGGACATCTCCACAGATACGCAGTATTTT. Translated: CAIGSLDISTDTQYF.

The V gene is TRBV5-4, the J gene TRBJ2-2, with D hard to call. V shed 1 base and J shed 4 bases, with 8 bases lying between them. Germline CDR1 SGHNT, CDR2 YYREEE (reference sequence). The CDR3 runs 14 residues. DNA of the CDR3: TGTGCCAGCAGCTTGAAGAGTCGCACCGGGGAGCTGTTTTTT. Its translation: CASSLKSRTGELFF.

This clone was seen just once. This chain links TRBV18 with TRBJ1-5; 9 positions match TRBD1. From germline, CDR1 is KGHSH and CDR2 LQKENI. With 3 bases clipped from V and 5 bases from J, the junction kept 2 bases outside the gene matches. There are 14 residues in the CDR3. CDR3 region: CASSPTGGDQPQHF. In DNA form, the CDR3 reads TGTGCCAGCTCACCGACAGGGGGGGATCAGCCCCAGCATTTT.

This clone has just one count. This chain joins TRBV21-1 and TRBJ1-1. TRBV21-1 is deemed a pseudogene. This CDR3 is built from 15 residues. CDR3 sequence reads: CASSNPLADGTEAFF. The CDR3 DNA is TGTGCCAGCAGCAACCCCCTGGCGGACGGCACTGAAGCTTTCTTT.

This rearrangement joins TRBV18 to TRBJ1-2; TRBD1 might be the D (6 bases). The CDR3 runs to 17 residues. Germline lookup yields CDR1 KGHSH and CDR2 LQKENI. V was shortened by 5 bases and J by 3 bases, with 22 bases between the two germline ends. The CDR3 DNA is TGTGCCAGCTCAGTAAGTTTGGTGACAGGATCTCACTATGGCTACACCTTC. Residues: CASSVSLVTGSHYGYTF. Filled out from reference TRBV18 and TRBJ1-2, the complete variable domain reads NAGVMQNPRHLVRRRGQEARLRCSPMKGHSHVYWYRQLPEEGLKFMVYLQKENIIDESGMPKERFSAEFPKEGPSILRIQQVVRGDSAAYFCASSVSLVTGSHYGYTFGSGTRLTVV.

The V and J genes are TRBV30 and TRBJ2-1; 7 nucleotides line up with TRBD1. CDR3 length: 12 amino acids. J gave up 5 bases and V 2 bases, and 0 bases lay outside the gene matches. Germline CDR1 is GTSNPN and CDR2 is SVGIG (reference sequence). CDR3 amino acids: CAWSRGHNEQFF. The DNA of the CDR3 is TGTGCCTGGAGTAGGGGGCACAATGAGCAGTTCTTC.

The chain is built from TRBV6-5 and TRBJ2-5, with D perhaps matching TRBD1 (5 bases). The V gene lost 0 bases and the J gene lost 4 bases, with 9 bases spanning the gap. CDR3 size: 14 residues. Germline CDR1 MNHEY, CDR2 SVGAGI. The DNA of the CDR3 is TGTGCCAGCAGTTACTCAACCACAGGAGAGACCCAGTACTTC. As protein: CASSYSTTGETQYF.

The CDR3 region has the DNA TGCGCCAGCAGCTTGACGGGACAACTAACCGGGGAGCTGTTTTTT. It translates to CASSLTGQLTGELFF. This chain connects TRBV5-1 to TRBJ2-2; D is perhaps TRBD1 (6 bases). In germline, CDR1 is SGHRS, CDR2 YFSETQ. Trimming cost V 1 base and J 5 bases, with 12 bases left between them. This CDR3 spans 15 amino acids.

The genes are TRBV11-2 and TRBJ2-2; D gene ambiguous. Germline V gene sequence: CDR1 SGHAT, CDR2 FQNNGV. Trimming removed 1 base at V and 4 bases at J, with 7 bases between. The CDR3 covers 14 residues. The DNA for the CDR3 is TGTGCCAGCAGCTTAGTCCCGGGCACCGGGGAGCTGTTTTTT. This sequence encodes CASSLVPGTGELFF.

The chain is built from TRBV2 and TRBJ2-7; 8 nucleotides line up with TRBD1. The CDR3 runs 14 residues. CDR1 is SNHLY, CDR2 FYNNEI, per germline. V dropped 7 bases and J dropped 5; count of bases not matched to a gene: 10. The DNA for the CDR3 is TGTGCCAGCAACGACAGGGGTGTAAAGAACGAGCAGTACTTC. This sequence encodes CASNDRGVKNEQYF.

The chain links TRBV6-1 to TRBJ2-5, with 8 bases that match TRBD1. The CDR3 length is 14 residues. Trimming removed 3 bases from V and 5 bases from J; junction bases left unmatched: 5. Germline lookup yields CDR1 MNHNS and CDR2 SASEGT. The CDR3 spells CASSESYRGETQYF. In DNA, the CDR3 is TGTGCCAGCAGTGAGTCTTACAGGGGGGAGACCCAGTACTTC.

V usage is TRBV6-1 and J usage is TRBJ2-3; 8 nucleotides agree with TRBD2. J lost 1 base, V lost 1 base, and 4 bases had no gene match. The CDR3 runs 16 residues. The germline V gene has CDR1 MNHNS and CDR2 SASEGT. In nucleotides, the CDR3 is TGTGCCAGCAGTGAAGACCCTAGCGGGCGCACAGATACGCAGTATTTT. Protein product: CASSEDPSGRTDTQYF.

In regard to this clone: In the same sample, other DNA sequences code for this CDR3. The gene calls are TRBV5-1 and TRBJ2-3, with 12 nucleotides matching TRBD2. Trimming took 4 bases from V and 3 from J; bases not matched to a gene: 0. Germline-derived CDR1 and CDR2 are SGHRS and YFSETQ. This CDR3 region has 14 residues. In DNA form, the CDR3 reads TGCGCCAGCAGCCTAGCGGGAGGGACAGATACGCAGTATTTT. As protein: CASSLAGGTDTQYF. Using reference TRBV5-1 and TRBJ2-3 for the parts outside the CDR3, the full variable domain is KAGVTQTPRYLIKTRGQQVTLSCSPISGHRSVSWYQQTPGQGLQFLFEYFSETQRNKGNFPGRFSGRQFSNSRSEMNVSTLELGDSALYLCASSLAGGTDTQYFGPGTRLTVL.

The gene calls are TRBV29-1 and TRBJ2-4; D possibly matches TRBD1 or TRBD2 (6 bases each). Germline V gene lookup returns CDR1 SQVTM and CDR2 ANQGSEA. V lost 7 bases, J lost 8 bases, and 27 bases lay in between. This CDR3 region has 16 residues. The CDR3 here is CSGVGGPAGAIDIQYF. CDR3 nucleotide sequence: TGCAGCGGTGTGGGGGGCCCAGCAGGAGCCATAGACATTCAGTACTTC. Full variable domain (missing parts from reference TRBV29-1 and TRBJ2-4): SAVISQKPSRDICQRGTSLTIQCQVDSQVTMMFWYRQQPGQSLTLIATANQGSEATYESGFVIDKFPISRPNLTFSTLTVSNMSPEDSSIYLCSGVGGPAGAIDIQYFGAGTRLSVL.

This clone was picked up a small number of times. V and J are TRBV6-5 and TRBJ2-2; D possibly corresponds to TRBD1 (5 bases). CDR1 is MNHEY, CDR2 SVGAGI, per germline. The germline V and J ends were trimmed by 6 bases and 3 bases, with 11 bases remaining between them. The CDR3 totals 14 residues. CDR3 bases: TGTGCCAGCAGACCCAGGGTTTACACCGGGGAGCTGTTTTTT. The encoded protein is CASRPRVYTGELFF.

V and J are TRBV10-3 and TRBJ2-7; 10 nucleotides match TRBD2. CDR3 length: 15 amino acids. Germline-derived CDR1 and CDR2 are ENHRY and SYGVKD. The V and J ends lost 0 bases and 2 bases, in that order; junction bases with no gene match: 1. The CDR3 nucleotides read TGTGCCATCAGTGAGTCAAGCGGGGGGGCCTACGAGCAGTACTTC. It yields the protein CAISESSGGAYEQYF.

The chain combines TRBV11-1 with TRBJ2-7, with D uncertain. From germline, CDR1 is SGHAT and CDR2 FQDESV (reference sequence). The CDR3 consists of 17 residues. The V gene lost 1 base and the J gene lost 2 bases, with 18 bases spanning the gap. The CDR3 spells CASSLDPQGRRTYEQYF. CDR3 bases: TGTGCCAGCAGCTTAGACCCCCAAGGCCGGCGGACCTACGAGCAGTACTTC.